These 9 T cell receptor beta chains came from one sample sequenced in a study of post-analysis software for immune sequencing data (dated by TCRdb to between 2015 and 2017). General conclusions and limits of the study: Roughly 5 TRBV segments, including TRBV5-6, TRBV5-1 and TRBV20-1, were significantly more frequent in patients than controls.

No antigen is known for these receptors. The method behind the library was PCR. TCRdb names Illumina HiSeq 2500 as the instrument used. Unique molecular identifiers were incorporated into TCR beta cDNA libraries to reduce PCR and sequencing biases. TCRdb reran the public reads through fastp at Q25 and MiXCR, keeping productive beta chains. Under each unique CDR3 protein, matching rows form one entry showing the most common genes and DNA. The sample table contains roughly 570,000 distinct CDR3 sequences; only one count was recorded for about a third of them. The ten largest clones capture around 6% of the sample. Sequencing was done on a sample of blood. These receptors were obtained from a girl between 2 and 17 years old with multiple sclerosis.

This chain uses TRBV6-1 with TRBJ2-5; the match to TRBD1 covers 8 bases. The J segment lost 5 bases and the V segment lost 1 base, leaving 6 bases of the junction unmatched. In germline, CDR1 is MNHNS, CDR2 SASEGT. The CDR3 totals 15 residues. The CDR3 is CASSEVGQARETQYF. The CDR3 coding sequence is TGTGCCAGCAGTGAAGTGGGACAGGCTAGGGAGACCCAGTACTTC.

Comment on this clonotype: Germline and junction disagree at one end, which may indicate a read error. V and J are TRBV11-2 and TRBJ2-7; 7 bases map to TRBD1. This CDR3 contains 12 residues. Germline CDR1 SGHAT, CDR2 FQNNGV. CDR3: CASSVDREEQYF. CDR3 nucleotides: TGTGCCAGCAGCGTAGACAGGGAGGAGCAGTACTTC.

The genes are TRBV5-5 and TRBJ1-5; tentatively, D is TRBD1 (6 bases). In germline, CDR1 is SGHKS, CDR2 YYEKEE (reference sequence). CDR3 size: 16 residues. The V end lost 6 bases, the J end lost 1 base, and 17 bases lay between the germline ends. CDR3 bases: TGTGCCAGCAACGAGATGGGGGCATGGAGCAATCAGCCCCAGCATTTT. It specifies CASNEMGAWSNQPQHF.

The CDR3 sequence: CASSPQQGSGELFF. The CDR3 bases are TGTGCCAGCAGTCCTCAACAGGGGTCCGGGGAGCTGTTTTTT. The chain employs TRBV11-1 and TRBJ2-2; 7 bases match TRBD1. The CDR3 loop spans 14 amino acids. Germline V gene data show CDR1 as SGHAT and CDR2 as FQDESV (reference sequence). V dropped 6 bases and J dropped 6; count of bases not matched to a gene: 7. The complete variable domain, with remaining parts taken from reference TRBV11-1 and TRBJ2-2, reads EAEVAQSPRYKITEKSQAVAFWCDPISGHATLYWYRQILGQGPELLVQFQDESVVDDSQLPKDRFSAERLKGVDSTLKIQPAELGDSAMYLCASSPQQGSGELFFGEGSRLTVL.

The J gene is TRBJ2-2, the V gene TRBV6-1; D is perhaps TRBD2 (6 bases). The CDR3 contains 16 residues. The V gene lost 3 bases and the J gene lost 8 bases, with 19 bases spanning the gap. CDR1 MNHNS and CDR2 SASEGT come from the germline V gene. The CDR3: CASSDMGGPVSGELFF. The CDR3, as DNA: TGTGCCAGCAGTGATATGGGGGGTCCGGTGTCTGGGGAGCTGTTTTTT.

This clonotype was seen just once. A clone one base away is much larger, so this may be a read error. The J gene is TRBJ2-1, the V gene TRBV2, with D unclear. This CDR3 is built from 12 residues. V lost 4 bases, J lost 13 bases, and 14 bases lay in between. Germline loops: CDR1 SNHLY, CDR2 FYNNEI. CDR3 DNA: TGTGCCAGCAGTGGGCAAAAAGAGACCCAGTTCTTC. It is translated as CASSGQKETQFF.

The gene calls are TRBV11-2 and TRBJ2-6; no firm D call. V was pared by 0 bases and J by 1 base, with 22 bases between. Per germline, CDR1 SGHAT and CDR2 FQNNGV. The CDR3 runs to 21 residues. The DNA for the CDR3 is TGTGCCAGCAGCTTAGATTTCCCAGAGAACGGGTTTCAATCTGGGGCCAACGTCCTGACTTTC. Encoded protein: CASSLDFPENGFQSGANVLTF.

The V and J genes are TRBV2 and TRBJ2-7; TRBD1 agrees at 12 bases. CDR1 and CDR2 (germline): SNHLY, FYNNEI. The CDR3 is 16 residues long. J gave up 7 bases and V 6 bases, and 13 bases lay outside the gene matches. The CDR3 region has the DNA TGTGCCAGCAGCGCTGAATGGGGACAGGGGGCAGGGGAGCAGTACTTC. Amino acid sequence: CASSAEWGQGAGEQYF.

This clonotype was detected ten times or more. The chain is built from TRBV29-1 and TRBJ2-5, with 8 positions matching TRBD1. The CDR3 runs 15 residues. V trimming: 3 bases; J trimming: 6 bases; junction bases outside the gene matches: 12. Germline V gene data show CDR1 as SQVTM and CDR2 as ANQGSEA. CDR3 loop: CSVDQGAQASKTQYF. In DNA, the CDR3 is TGCAGCGTTGATCAGGGGGCGCAGGCCAGCAAGACCCAGTACTTC. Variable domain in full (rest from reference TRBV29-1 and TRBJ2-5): SAVISQKPSRDICQRGTSLTIQCQVDSQVTMMFWYRQQPGQSLTLIATANQGSEATYESGFVIDKFPISRPNLTFSTLTVSNMSPEDSSIYLCSVDQGAQASKTQYFGPGTRLLVL.